One T cell receptor beta chain is described in this entry. This record belongs to a study of shared clonotypes between healthy human individuals. Study in general: The cohort had a couple of women and a few men, ages 18 to 49.

Evenly divided among several immunoSEQ plates was the genomic DNA of each subset. Original methodology: Owing to the provision of junction-only sequences devoid of quality scores by immunoSEQ, filtering differed. The data were produced by immunoSEQ multiplex PCR, yet TCRdb's version contains in-frame clones alone and is incomplete. V and J calls and clone size come straight from that table; D and trimming were deduced from the DNA. Here the sample spans roughly 490,000 clones, less than 80% being singletons. The CDR3 has 13 amino acids. Trimming removed 5 bases from V and 4 bases from J, with 11 bases in between. Germline lookup yields CDR1 SGHTA and CDR2 FQGNSA. All donors qualified as healthy HIV-negative adults and had experienced no recent acute infections or vaccinations.

V is TRBV7-2 and J is TRBJ1-2; possible D gene TRBD1, 5 bases. The sample taken for sequencing was PBMCs. The receptor comes from a woman between 40 and 50 years old in good health. Some clones in this sample may be carry-over from other donors' samples. The CDR3 nucleotides are TGTGCCAGCAGCCGGGGCGGTATCTATGGCTACACCTTC. Protein: CASSRGGIYGYTF.